This entry concerns a single T cell receptor (beta chain). Its antigen remains unidentified. The data belong to a study of beta chain features in type 1 diabetes. General study points: Shorter TCRB CDR3s, moderately but significantly so, marked every one of the four CD4+ subsets in Type 1 diabetes patients. Possible PCR preference for shorter templates applied equally to patients and controls.

The CDR3 sequence is 16 residues long. The germline V gene has CDR1 LNHNV and CDR2 YYDKDF (reference sequence). V shed 5 bases, J shed 2 bases, and the junction held 10 bases outside the gene matches. Isolated RNA was reverse transcribed in full, so expressed TCRB transcripts were sequenced. Here immunoSEQ multiplex PCR was the method, and the copy in TCRdb shows in-frame clones only, minus some. Among 200,000 to 300,000 clones, roughly 20% were seen once, and the ten largest hold less than 0.03%. Sorted populations all had greater than 95% purity. Source material: naive CD4+ T cells from blood. The gene calls are TRBV15 and TRBJ2-7; 9 bases are a match to TRBD1. This sequence was found in a woman in her thirties or forties with type 1 diabetes. CDR3 protein: CATSVPGTGTPYEQYF. In DNA form, the CDR3 reads TGTGCCACCAGCGTACCCGGGACAGGGACCCCCTACGAGCAGTACTTC.